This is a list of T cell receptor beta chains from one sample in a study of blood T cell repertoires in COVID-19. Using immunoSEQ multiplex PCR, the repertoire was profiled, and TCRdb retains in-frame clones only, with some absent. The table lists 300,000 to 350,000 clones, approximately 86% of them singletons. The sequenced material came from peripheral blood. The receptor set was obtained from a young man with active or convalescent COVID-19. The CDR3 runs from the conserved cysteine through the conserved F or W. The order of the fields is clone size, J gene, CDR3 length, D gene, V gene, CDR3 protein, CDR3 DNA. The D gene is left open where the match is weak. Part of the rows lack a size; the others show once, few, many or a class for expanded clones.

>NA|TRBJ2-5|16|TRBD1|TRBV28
CASSLRGTGARETQYF
TGTGCCAGCAGTTTAAGGGGAACAGGGGCGCGAGAGACCCAGTACTTC
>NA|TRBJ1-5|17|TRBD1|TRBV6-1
CASSVGTGGASNQPQHF
TGTGCCAGCAGTGTAGGGACAGGGGGCGCGAGCAATCAGCCCCAGCATTTT
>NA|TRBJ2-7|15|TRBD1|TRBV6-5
CASIPSPGQSYEQYF
TGTGCCAGCATCCCCTCTCCGGGACAGTCCTACGAGCAGTACTTC
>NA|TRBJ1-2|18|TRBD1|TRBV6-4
CASSDPLTNRGISDGYTF
TGTGCCAGCAGTGACCCGCTAACAAACAGGGGGATTTCAGATGGCTACACCTTC
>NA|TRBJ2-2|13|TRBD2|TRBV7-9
CASSRLAGEELFF
TGTGCCAGCAGCCGACTAGCGGGAGAGGAGCTGTTTTTT
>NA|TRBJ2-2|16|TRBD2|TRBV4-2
CASSQEWTSGWGELFF
TGTGCCAGCAGCCAAGAGTGGACTAGCGGATGGGGGGAGCTGTTTTTT
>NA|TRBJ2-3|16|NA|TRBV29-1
CSVVSDVGGRTDTQYF
TGCAGCGTTGTATCCGATGTGGGGGGACGGACAGATACGCAGTATTTT
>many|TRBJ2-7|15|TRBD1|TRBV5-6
CASSGQGQGFYEQYF
TGTGCCAGCAGCGGCCAGGGACAGGGTTTCTACGAGCAGTACTTC
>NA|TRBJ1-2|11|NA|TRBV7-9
CASSLGQRVTF
TGTGCCAGCAGCTTAGGGCAGAGGGTCACCTTC
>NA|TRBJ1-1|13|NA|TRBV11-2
CASSPTPNTEAFF
TGTGCCAGCAGCCCGACACCGAACACTGAAGCTTTCTTT
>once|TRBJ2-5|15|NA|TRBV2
CASIQGGRNRETQYF
TGTGCCAGCATTCAGGGGGGACGGAACAGAGAGACCCAGTACTTC
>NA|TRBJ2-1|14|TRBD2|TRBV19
CASMRGASYNEQFF
TGTGCCAGTATGCGGGGGGCATCCTACAATGAGCAGTTCTTC
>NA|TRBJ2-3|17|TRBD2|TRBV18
CASSPFPTSGRTDTQYF
TGTGCCAGCTCACCATTCCCGACTAGCGGAAGAACAGATACGCAGTATTTT
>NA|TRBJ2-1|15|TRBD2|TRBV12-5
CASGPGLAGGNEQFF
TGTGCTAGTGGGCCGGGACTAGCGGGGGGAAATGAGCAGTTCTTC
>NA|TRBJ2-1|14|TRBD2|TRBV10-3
CAISPRGGRDEQFF
TGTGCCATCAGTCCCCGGGGGGGCCGGGATGAGCAGTTCTTC
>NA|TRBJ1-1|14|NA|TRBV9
CASSVGVEDTEAFF
TGTGCCAGCAGCGTAGGAGTTGAGGACACTGAAGCTTTCTTT
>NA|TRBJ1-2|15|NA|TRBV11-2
CASSLGHRTNYGYTF
TGTGCCAGCAGCTTAGGACACCGAACAAACTATGGCTACACCTTC
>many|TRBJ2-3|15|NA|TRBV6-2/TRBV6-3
CASSGIRGSTDTQYF
TGTGCCAGCAGTGGTATAAGGGGTAGCACAGATACGCAGTATTTT
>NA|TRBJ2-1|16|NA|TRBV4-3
CASSQGRMPTYNEQFF
TGCGCCAGCAGCCAGGGGCGGATGCCCACCTACAATGAGCAGTTCTTC
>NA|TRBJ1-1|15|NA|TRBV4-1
CASSPRTATNTEAFF
TGCGCCAGCAGCCCACGGACAGCCACGAACACTGAAGCTTTCTTT
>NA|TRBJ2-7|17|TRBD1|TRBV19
CASSDPSAQGVSYEQYF
TGTGCCAGTAGCGATCCTTCTGCACAGGGGGTATCGTACGAGCAGTACTTC
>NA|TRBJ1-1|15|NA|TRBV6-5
CASSSDGYLNTEAFF
TGTGCCAGCAGCAGCGACGGGTACTTGAACACTGAAGCTTTCTTT
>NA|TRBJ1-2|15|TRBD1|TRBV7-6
CASSLSGGYSYGYTF
TGTGCCAGCAGCTTATCAGGGGGCTACTCCTATGGCTACACCTTC
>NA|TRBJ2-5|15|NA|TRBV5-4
CASSSVKGGQETQYF
TGTGCCAGCAGCTCTGTAAAAGGGGGCCAAGAGACCCAGTACTTC
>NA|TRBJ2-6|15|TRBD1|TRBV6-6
CASSTQGAGANVLTF
TGTGCCAGCAGTACACAGGGGGCGGGGGCCAACGTCCTGACTTTC
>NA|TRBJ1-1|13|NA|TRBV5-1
CASRQHENTEAFF
TGCGCCAGCAGACAACACGAGAACACTGAAGCTTTCTTT
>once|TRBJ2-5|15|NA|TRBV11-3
CASSLGRARQETQYF
TGTGCCAGCAGCTTAGGGCGGGCGCGGCAAGAGACCCAGTACTTC
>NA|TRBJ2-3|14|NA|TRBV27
CASKRGGPGDTQYF
TGTGCCAGCAAAAGGGGCGGCCCTGGGGATACGCAGTATTTT
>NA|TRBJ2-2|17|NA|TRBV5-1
CASSLRSVRLDTGELFF
TGCGCCAGCAGCTTGCGATCTGTTCGGTTAGACACCGGGGAGCTGTTTTTT
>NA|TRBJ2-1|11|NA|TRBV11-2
CASSSFHEQFF
TGTGCCAGCAGCTCCTTCCATGAGCAGTTCTTC
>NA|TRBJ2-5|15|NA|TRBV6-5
CASRSRPRGLETQYF
TGTGCCAGCAGGTCCCGACCGCGCGGCCTGGAGACCCAGTACTTC
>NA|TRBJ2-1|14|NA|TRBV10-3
CAISPGQRNNEQFF
TGTGCCATCAGTCCGGGACAACGGAACAATGAGCAGTTCTTC
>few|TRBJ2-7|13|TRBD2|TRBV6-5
CASQRESYYEQYF
TGTGCCTCCCAGCGGGAGTCTTACTACGAGCAGTACTTC
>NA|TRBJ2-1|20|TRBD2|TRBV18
CASSPRVGLAGASSYNEQFF
TGTGCCAGCTCACCACGTGTGGGACTAGCGGGGGCTAGCTCCTACAATGAGCAGTTCTTC
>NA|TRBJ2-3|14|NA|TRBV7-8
CASSFGLLGDTQYF
TGTGCCAGCAGCTTTGGACTCCTTGGGGATACGCAGTATTTT
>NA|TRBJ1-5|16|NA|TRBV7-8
CASTNGEGANLQPQHF
TGTGCCAGCACCAATGGGGAGGGAGCTAATCTGCAGCCCCAGCATTTT
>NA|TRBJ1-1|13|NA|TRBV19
CASSISLGPEAFF
TGTGCCAGTAGTATTTCACTGGGGCCTGAAGCTTTCTTT
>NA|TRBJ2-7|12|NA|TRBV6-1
CASSETSYEQYF
TGTGCCAGCAGTGAAACTAGCTACGAGCAGTACTTC
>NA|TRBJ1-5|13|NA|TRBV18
CASSPGRDQPQHF
TGTGCCAGCTCACCGGGCAGGGATCAGCCCCAGCATTTT
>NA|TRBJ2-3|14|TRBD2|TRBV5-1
CATSPSGGRDTQYF
TGCGCCACCAGCCCTAGCGGGGGAAGAGATACGCAGTATTTT